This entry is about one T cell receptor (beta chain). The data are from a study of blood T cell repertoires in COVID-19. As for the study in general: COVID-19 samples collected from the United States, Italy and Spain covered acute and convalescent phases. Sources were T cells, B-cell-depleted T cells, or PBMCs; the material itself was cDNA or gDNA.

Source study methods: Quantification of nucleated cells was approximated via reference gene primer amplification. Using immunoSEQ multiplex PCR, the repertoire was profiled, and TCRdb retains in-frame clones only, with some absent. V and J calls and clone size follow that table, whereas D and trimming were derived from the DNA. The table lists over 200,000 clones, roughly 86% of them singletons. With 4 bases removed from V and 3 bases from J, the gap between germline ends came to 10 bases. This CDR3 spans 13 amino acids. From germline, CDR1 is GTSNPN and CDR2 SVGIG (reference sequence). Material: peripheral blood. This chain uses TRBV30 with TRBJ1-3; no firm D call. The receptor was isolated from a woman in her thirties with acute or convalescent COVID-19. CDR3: CAWTPGFGNTIYF. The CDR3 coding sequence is TGTGCCTGGACACCCGGGTTTGGAAACACCATATATTTT.